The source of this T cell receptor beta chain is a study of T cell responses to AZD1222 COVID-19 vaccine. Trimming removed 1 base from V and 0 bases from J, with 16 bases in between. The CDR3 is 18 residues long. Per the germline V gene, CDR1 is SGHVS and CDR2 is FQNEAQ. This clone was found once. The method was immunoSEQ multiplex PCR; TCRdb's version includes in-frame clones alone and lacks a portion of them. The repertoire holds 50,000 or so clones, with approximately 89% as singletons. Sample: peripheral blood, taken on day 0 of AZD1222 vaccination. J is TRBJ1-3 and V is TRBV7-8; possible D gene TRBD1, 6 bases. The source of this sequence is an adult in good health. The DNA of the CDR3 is TGTGCCAGCAGCTTAGTTGAACAGGGCTACAGCTCTGGAAACACCATATATTTT. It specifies CASSLVEQGYSSGNTIYF.